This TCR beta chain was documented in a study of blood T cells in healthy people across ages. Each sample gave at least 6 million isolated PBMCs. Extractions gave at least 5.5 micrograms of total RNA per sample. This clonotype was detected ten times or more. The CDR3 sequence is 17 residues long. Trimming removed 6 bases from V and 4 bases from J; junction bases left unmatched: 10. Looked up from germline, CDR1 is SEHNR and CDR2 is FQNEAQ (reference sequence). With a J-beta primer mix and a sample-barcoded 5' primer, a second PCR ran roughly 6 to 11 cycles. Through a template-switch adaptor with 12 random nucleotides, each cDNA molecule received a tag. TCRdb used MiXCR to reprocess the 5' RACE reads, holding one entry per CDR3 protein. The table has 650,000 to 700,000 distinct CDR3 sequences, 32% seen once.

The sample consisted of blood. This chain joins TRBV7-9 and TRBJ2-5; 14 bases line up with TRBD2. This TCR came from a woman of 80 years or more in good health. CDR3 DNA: TGTGCCAGCAGTTCGATATTCGGACTAGCGGGGGGAGAGACCCAGTACTTC. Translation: CASSSIFGLAGGETQYF.